This T cell receptor (beta chain) was obtained from a study of cytomegalovirus exposure and HLA in healthy donors. The CDR3 has 15 amino acids. The germline V gene has CDR1 LNHDA and CDR2 SQIVND (reference sequence). The V end lost 6 bases, the J end lost 4 bases, and 19 bases lay between the germline ends. Amplification used 60 Vbeta primers and 13 Jbeta primers. Measured with immunoSEQ multiplex PCR; TCRdb has only the in-frame clones, and not every one. The sample lists more than 150,000 clones, less than 85% seen once, with around 6.6% in the top ten. The chain uses TRBV19 and TRBJ2-7, with D possibly being TRBD2 (7 bases). This clonotype originated in a woman in her forties or fifties in good health and CMV-seropositive. Sequences were obtained from PBMCs. The CDR3 DNA follows: TGTGCCAGTAGCCAACGAGGGGGGGTCTCGTACGAGCAGTACTTC. The encoded protein is CASSQRGGVSYEQYF. Full variable domain (outside the CDR3, taken from reference TRBV19 and TRBJ2-7): DGGITQSPKYLFRKEGQNVTLSCEQNLNHDAMYWYRQDPGQGLRLIYYSQIVNDFQKGDIAEGYSVSREKKESFPLTVTSAQKNPTAFYLCASSQRGGVSYEQYFGPGTRLTVT.